One and the same sample provided the 28 T cell receptor beta chains below, sequenced in a study of blood T cells in healthy people across ages. Primers used in a second PCR of about 6 to 12 cycles were a sample-barcoded 5' primer and a J-beta primer mix. TCRdb fed the 5' RACE reads into MiXCR, producing one record per CDR3 protein. The sample has 750,000 to 950,000 distinct CDR3 sequences; 25% to 30% are singletons. The sample was also reused in another study, on T cells of mothers and their children.

Sample: blood. The source is a boy aged 5-17 years in good health.

J is TRBJ2-5 and V is TRBV5-1; possible D gene TRBD1, 5 bases. The J call is doubtful: the DNA matches TRBJ2-7 better. Germline loops: CDR1 SGHRS, CDR2 YFSETQ. This CDR3 contains 16 residues. The CDR3: CASSLEPGPSSYEQYF. The DNA of the CDR3 is TGCGCCAGCAGCTTGGAGCCAGGGCCCAGCTCCTACGAGCAGTACTTC.

J is TRBJ2-5 and V is TRBV5-1; 7 bases line up with TRBD1. The CDR3 runs to 18 residues. V shed 0 bases, J shed 2 bases, and the junction held 13 bases outside the gene matches. Germline-derived CDR1 and CDR2 are SGHRS and YFSETQ. The CDR3 DNA reads as TGCGCCAGCAGCTTGGCCCCCGGCGTAGGGGGCGGACAAGAGACCCAGTACTTC. It translates to CASSLAPGVGGGQETQYF.

The chain links TRBV12-3 or TRBV12-4 to TRBJ1-6; maybe TRBD1 (6 bases). V was clipped by 6 bases and J by 9 bases, with 15 bases between them. The CDR3 loop spans 14 amino acids. In DNA form, the CDR3 reads TGTGCCAGCAGAATTTACAGGGTTGGTTCACCCCTCCACTTT. This sequence encodes CASRIYRVGSPLHF.

The chain employs TRBV20-1 and TRBJ1-4; 7 bases are a match to TRBD1. V dropped 5 bases and J dropped 4; count of bases not matched to a gene: 13. CDR1 and CDR2 from the germline V gene are DFQATT and SNEGSKA (reference sequence). The CDR3 has 16 residues. The CDR3 here is CSAEGGLSSINEKLFF. CDR3 coding DNA: TGCAGTGCTGAAGGGGGCTTAAGTTCGATTAATGAAAAACTGTTTTTT.

The chain carries TRBV29-1 and TRBJ1-1; D is ambiguous. CDR1 is SQVTM, CDR2 ANQGSEA, per germline. V gave up 7 bases and J gave up 1 base, with 10 bases separating them. The CDR3 extends over 12 amino acids. CDR3 residues: CSAATWNTEAFF. The DNA for the CDR3 is TGCAGCGCCGCTACATGGAACACTGAAGCTTTCTTT.

This clonotype has only a few counts. This rearrangement joins TRBV29-1 to TRBJ2-1; unclear D gene. The DNA end lines up better with TRBJ2-7; the J call may be wrong. The length of the CDR3 is 14 residues. Germline values: CDR1 SQVTM, CDR2 ANQGSEA. The chain's CDR3 is CSVDVNANTYEQYF. As DNA, the CDR3 is TGCAGCGTTGATGTGAACGCAAACACCTACGAGCAGTACTTC.

The rearrangement uses TRBV12-3 or TRBV12-4 and TRBJ2-1, with D tentatively TRBD1 or TRBD2 (5 bases each). This CDR3 comprises 13 residues. V lost 7 bases to trimming and J lost 2 bases, with 9 bases between them. The CDR3 region is CASTTGPYNEQFF. In DNA form, the CDR3 reads TGTGCCAGCACCACGGGACCCTACAATGAGCAGTTCTTC.

The rearrangement links TRBV5-1 to TRBJ2-6, with a tentative D call TRBD1 (5 bases). This CDR3 is 18 amino acids long. V was pared by 4 bases and J by 3 bases, with 20 bases between. Germline V lookup: CDR1 SGHRS, CDR2 YFSETQ. The chain's CDR3 is CASSLRQQGFLGANVLTF. CDR3 nucleotides: TGCGCCAGCAGCCTCCGACAGCAGGGATTCCTTGGGGCCAACGTCCTGACTTTC.

This clonotype was observed a handful of times. The chain uses TRBV7-2 and TRBJ1-6; D perhaps matches TRBD1 (5 bases). CDR1 is SGHTA and CDR2 is FQGNSA in the germline V gene. The CDR3 loop spans 17 amino acids. V was cut by 5 bases and J by 2 bases, with 16 bases left in between. For the CDR3, the DNA is TGTGCCAGCAGCCGTACGCCGGGGGAAGCCTATAATTCACCCCTCCACTTT. Protein product: CASSRTPGEAYNSPLHF.

CDR3 loop: CSVVGGFSGANVLTF. CDR3 DNA: TGCAGCGTTGTAGGCGGGTTCTCTGGGGCCAACGTCCTGACTTTC. This sequence joins TRBV29-1 and TRBJ2-6, with a weak D call TRBD2 (5 bases). V was pared by 4 bases and J by 0 bases, with 10 bases between. The CDR3 runs to 15 residues. The germline gives CDR1 SQVTM, CDR2 ANQGSEA.

The gene calls are TRBV15 and TRBJ1-2; D remains unclear. The CDR3 contains 14 residues. Germline V gives CDR1 LNHNV, CDR2 YYDKDF (reference sequence). V lost 0 bases to trimming and J lost 3 bases, with 8 bases between them. CDR3 coding DNA: TGTGCCACCAGCAGAGATCTTGGGGACTATGGCTACACCTTC. This translates into CATSRDLGDYGYTF. Complete variable domain (other parts from reference TRBV15 and TRBJ1-2): DAMVIQNPRYQVTQFGKPVTLSCSQTLNHNVMYWYQQKSSQAPKLLFHYYDKDFNNEADTPDNFQSRRPNTSFCFLDIRSPGLGDTAMYLCATSRDLGDYGYTFGSGTRLTVV.

A few counts support this clonotype. V and J are TRBV30 and TRBJ2-5; D unclear. Between the trimmed V and J ends, which lost 0 bases and 3 bases, there was a span of 5 bases. This CDR3 comprises 12 residues. Germline V gives CDR1 GTSNPN, CDR2 SVGIG (reference sequence). This CDR3 reads CAWSVREETQYF. CDR3 nucleotide sequence: TGTGCCTGGAGTGTACGGGAAGAGACCCAGTACTTC.

This clonotype was observed many times. The J gene is TRBJ2-5, the V gene TRBV20-1; D remains ambiguous. This CDR3 has 12 residues. Germline assignment: CDR1 DFQATT and CDR2 SNEGSKA (reference sequence). Trimming left V 3 bases short and J 1 base short, with 6 bases between. CDR3 bases: TGCAGTGCTAGTGGACCCCAAGAGACCCAGTACTTC. Its protein is CSASGPQETQYF.

This clonotype was counted a few times. The limits of the CDR3 on the DNA are not certain, so only TCRdb's listed CDR3 is given. The rearrangement joins TRBV9 to TRBJ2-7; TRBD1, the table's D call, lacks a check against the DNA. Germline V lookup: CDR1 SGDLS, CDR2 YYNGEE. The CDR3 extends over 17 residues, inclusive of both ends. The CDR3 region is CASSPSVGQGTSYEQHF.

J is TRBJ2-5 and V is TRBV10-3, with D perhaps assigned TRBD1 or TRBD2 (5 bases each). The J call may not be correct, given that the DNA end is closer to TRBJ2-7. Germline values: CDR1 ENHRY, CDR2 SYGVKD. CDR3 size: 15 residues. CDR3 region: CAISPPGRDVHEQYF. CDR3 sequence (DNA): TGTGCCATCAGTCCTCCGGGACGGGACGTCCACGAGCAGTACTTC.

CDR3 loop: CASSPKTVHPGGYTF. CDR3 in DNA: TGTGCCAGCTCACCAAAGACAGTACATCCTGGTGGCTACACCTTC. This sequence joins TRBV18 and TRBJ1-2; D might be TRBD1 (5 bases). Germline CDR1 is KGHSH and CDR2 is LQKENI. V was cut by 2 bases and J by 7 bases, with 17 bases left in between. The CDR3 runs to 15 residues. The full variable domain, in which reference TRBV18 and TRBJ1-2 provide the parts outside the CDR3, is NAGVMQNPRHLVRRRGQEARLRCSPMKGHSHVYWYRQLPEEGLKFMVYLQKENIIDESGMPKERFSAEFPKEGPSILRIQQVVRGDSAAYFCASSPKTVHPGGYTFGSGTRLTVV.

V is TRBV6-5 and J is TRBJ2-5; 8 nucleotides agree with TRBD1. This CDR3 has 15 residues. The ends lost 4 bases at V and 1 base at J; junction bases unmatched: 5. Germline CDR1 MNHEY, CDR2 SVGAGI. In nucleotides, the CDR3 is TGTGCCAGCAGTTCGCGGACAGGGCTCCAAGAGACCCAGTACTTC. Translated: CASSSRTGLQETQYF.

The chain recombines TRBV9 with TRBJ2-3; 7 bases agree with TRBD1. CDR3 length: 16 residues. J lost 3 bases, V lost 0 bases, and 7 bases had no gene match. Germline V gene lookup returns CDR1 SGDLS and CDR2 YYNGEE. CDR3 in DNA: TGTGCCAGCAGCGTAGCGGCCCGCAGGGGGACAGATACGCAGTATTTT. This gives the protein CASSVAARRGTDTQYF.

This clonotype was seen ten or more times. The gene calls are TRBV5-1 and TRBJ2-5, with 13 positions matching TRBD2. The DNA end is more similar to TRBJ2-1, so the J call may be wrong. Germline CDR1 reads SGHRS; CDR2 reads YFSETQ. The CDR3 is made up of 16 amino acids. The CDR3 sequence: CASSRTSGGAKDEQFF. The CDR3 DNA reads TGCGCCAGCAGCAGAACTAGCGGGGGGGCCAAGGATGAGCAGTTCTTC.

V gene TRBV7-3 combines with J gene TRBJ2-1; a possible D gene is TRBD1 (6 bases). Germline CDR1 SGHTA, CDR2 FQGTGA. The CDR3 has 13 residues. V lost 4 bases and J 10 bases, leaving 14 bases between the germline ends. The CDR3 bases are TGTGCCAGCAGCTCTCAGACAGGACGGGAGCAGTTCTTC. It translates to CASSSQTGREQFF. Based on the CDR3 plus reference TRBV7-3 and TRBJ2-1, the full variable domain is GAGVSQTPSNKVTEKGKYVELRCDPISGHTALYWYRQSLGQGPEFLIYFQGTGAADDSGLPNDRFFAVRPEGSVSTLKIQRTERGDSAVYLCASSSQTGREQFFGPGTRLTVL.

This clonotype has just one count. This rearrangement joins TRBV27 to TRBJ2-4; D is unresolved. There are 14 residues in the CDR3. The V and J ends lost 4 bases and 5 bases respectively, with 12 bases between them. CDR1 MNHEY and CDR2 SMNVEV come from the germline V gene (reference sequence). CDR3 nucleotide sequence: TGTGCCAGCAGTTACTCCCCCCGGGAAAACATTCAGTACTTC. This encodes CASSYSPRENIQYF.

This clonotype appeared a few times. J is TRBJ1-1 and V is TRBV6-5, with a possible D match to TRBD1 (5 bases). Trimming took 1 base from V and 3 from J, leaving 6 bases between them. The CDR3 has 13 residues. Germline V gene lookup returns CDR1 MNHEY and CDR2 SVGAGI. The CDR3 sequence is CASSYLGDTEAFF. CDR3 sequence (DNA): TGTGCCAGCAGTTACTTAGGGGACACTGAAGCTTTCTTT.

The gene calls are TRBV20-1 and TRBJ2-1, with 10 nucleotides matching TRBD2. V lost 1 base, J lost 2 bases, and 8 bases stayed unmatched. CDR3 size: 17 residues. Germline values: CDR1 DFQATT, CDR2 SNEGSKA (reference sequence). CDR3 sequence: CSARGSQRGGPYNEQFF. In nucleotides, the CDR3 is TGCAGTGCTAGAGGTTCGCAGCGGGGGGGGCCCTACAATGAGCAGTTCTTC.

This clonotype was recorded a few times. The chain carries TRBV15 and TRBJ2-4, with 9 bases lining up with TRBD2. The CDR3 has 15 amino acids. In germline, CDR1 is LNHNV, CDR2 YYDKDF (reference sequence). With 5 bases clipped from V and 3 bases from J, the junction kept 5 bases outside the gene matches. CDR3 DNA sequence: TGTGCCACCAGCGGGACTAGCTTGGACAAAAACATTCAGTACTTC. As protein: CATSGTSLDKNIQYF.

This clonotype was detected a few times. The chain recombines TRBV6-1 with TRBJ2-2, with TRBD1 matching over 8 bases. The germline V gene encodes CDR1 MNHNS and CDR2 SASEGT. Trimming took 6 bases from V and 0 from J; bases not matched to a gene: 6. CDR3 length equals 16 residues. The CDR3 region has the DNA TGTGCCAGCAGGACAGGACAGGGTTCGAACACCGGGGAGCTGTTTTTT. As protein: CASRTGQGSNTGELFF.

This clonotype was seen repeatedly, ten times or more. The CDR3 nucleotides read TGTGCCATCCCCCGGGGCAGGGCCTACTTCTCCTACGAGCAGTACTTC. As protein: CAIPRGRAYFSYEQYF. This chain joins TRBV13 and TRBJ2-7; D may be TRBD1 or TRBD2 (5 bases each). V was trimmed by 10 bases and J by 0 bases, leaving 22 bases between them. CDR3 length: 16 residues. Germline CDR1 reads PRHDT; CDR2 reads FYEKMQ (reference sequence).

This chain uses TRBV25-1 with TRBJ1-4; D is possibly TRBD1 (6 bases). CDR1 is MGHDK and CDR2 is SYGVNS in the germline V gene. Trimming pared 5 bases from V and 1 base from J, leaving 14 bases between. This CDR3 is built from 16 residues. The CDR3 loop reads CASSPSTGRTNEKLFF. CDR3 sequence (DNA): TGTGCCAGCAGTCCTTCTACAGGGCGAACTAATGAAAAACTGTTTTTT.

This clonotype appeared a few times. The V call is TRBV28, the J call TRBJ2-5; 7 positions match TRBD1. Germline V CDR1 and CDR2: MDHEN, SYDVKM. The J segment lost 2 bases and the V segment lost 6 bases, leaving 9 bases of the junction unmatched. There are 15 residues in the CDR3. The CDR3 DNA sequence: TGTGCCAGCAGCTCCCGGGACAGTGAACAAGAGACCCAGTACTTC. Its protein product is CASSSRDSEQETQYF.